These 17 T cell receptor beta chains originate from one sample sequenced in a study of T cell responses to AZD1222 COVID-19 vaccine. Using immunoSEQ multiplex PCR, the repertoire was profiled, and TCRdb retains in-frame clones only, with some absent. The sample holds about 200,000 clones, approximately 93% seen once. The specimen was peripheral blood, collected 28 days after the second AZD1222 dose. These receptors came from an adult who received the AZD1222 COVID-19 vaccine.

This chain uses TRBV28 with TRBJ1-2; weak D call: TRBD1 (5 bases). CDR3 size: 15 residues. Germline-derived CDR1 and CDR2 are MDHEN and SYDVKM. Trimming stripped 4 bases from V and 5 bases from J, with 17 bases between. CDR3 in DNA: TGTGCCAGCAGTTGGGTGGGGGGAGCGAAGTATGGCTACACCTTC. This translates into CASSWVGGAKYGYTF.

This clone was found once. J is TRBJ2-1 and V is TRBV20-1; D perhaps matches TRBD2 (6 bases). V gave up 3 bases and J gave up 1 base, with 7 bases separating them. This CDR3 spans 13 amino acids. Germline V lookup: CDR1 DFQATT, CDR2 SNEGSKA (reference sequence). CDR3 DNA sequence: TGCAGTGCTAGTGGGGGGTCCTACAATGAGCAGTTCTTC. Translated: CSASGGSYNEQFF.

The V call is TRBV18, the J call TRBJ1-1; no clear D gene. From germline, CDR1 is KGHSH and CDR2 LQKENI. The CDR3 loop spans 13 amino acids. V was clipped by 2 bases and J by 1 base, with 5 bases between them. CDR3 sequence: CASSPAQNTEAFF. The CDR3 nucleotides read TGTGCCAGCTCACCAGCACAGAACACTGAAGCTTTCTTT.

The chain carries TRBV24-1 and TRBJ2-3; possibly TRBD2 for D (6 bases). The CDR3 has 16 amino acids. Germline-derived CDR1 and CDR2 are KGHDR and SFDVKD. Deletions cut 3 bases from V and 3 bases from J, with 15 bases between. This CDR3 is CATSDPGTPPTDTQYF. The CDR3 region has the DNA TGTGCCACCAGTGATCCTGGGACTCCACCGACAGATACGCAGTATTTT.

The chain is built from TRBV4-2 and TRBJ1-1; D perhaps matches TRBD1 (5 bases). The ends were cut back, 2 bases at V and 1 base at J, with 14 bases in the middle. This CDR3 region has 16 residues. Germline CDR1 LGHNA, CDR2 YNFKEQ. The CDR3 DNA follows: TGTGCCAGCAGCCAATATCAGGGAATGCGGAACACTGAAGCTTTCTTT. It translates to CASSQYQGMRNTEAFF.

This chain links TRBV14 with TRBJ2-1; D is perhaps TRBD2 (6 bases). Germline values: CDR1 SGHDN, CDR2 FVKESK. The V and J ends lost 4 bases and 2 bases respectively, with 18 bases between them. There are 17 residues in the CDR3. For the CDR3, the DNA is TGTGCCAGCAGCCTTCACCCGGGACTCCTAACCTACAATGAGCAGTTCTTC. Encoded protein: CASSLHPGLLTYNEQFF.

The chain combines TRBV5-4 with TRBJ1-2; 8 nucleotides line up with TRBD1. This CDR3 spans 13 amino acids. V gave up 3 bases and J gave up 8 bases; unmatched junction bases: 6. Per the germline V gene, CDR1 is SGHNT and CDR2 is YYREEE (reference sequence). The CDR3 bases are TGTGCCAGCAGCTCGGGACAGGCGGGCGGCTACACCTTC. Translated: CASSSGQAGGYTF.

The J gene is TRBJ2-5, the V gene TRBV5-1; unclear D gene. Germline V gives CDR1 SGHRS, CDR2 YFSETQ. The V end was cut by 5 bases, the J end by 2 bases, with 16 bases between. The CDR3 length is 15 residues. Written as DNA, the CDR3 is TGCGCCAGCAGAATCTATACCACAGAACAAGAGACCCAGTACTTC. Translation: CASRIYTTEQETQYF.

V is TRBV27 and J is TRBJ1-3; D remains unclear. The CDR3 extends over 14 amino acids. The germline CDR1 and CDR2 sequences are MNHEY and SMNVEV (reference sequence). V shed 6 bases and J shed 0 bases, with 9 bases lying between them. CDR3 residues: CASSQDPSGNTIYF. The DNA for the CDR3 is TGTGCCAGCAGCCAGGACCCCTCTGGAAACACCATATATTTT.

This clone is a singleton in its sample. The chain couples TRBV7-9 to TRBJ1-2, with no clear D. The CDR3 covers 14 residues. The germline V gene has CDR1 SEHNR and CDR2 FQNEAQ (reference sequence). Trimming stripped 0 bases from V and 6 bases from J, with 11 bases between. Here the CDR3 reads CASSLARGNNGYTF. CDR3 DNA sequence: TGTGCCAGCAGCTTAGCGCGGGGAAATAATGGCTACACCTTC.

The rearrangement uses TRBV10-3 and TRBJ1-2, with 7 bases aligning to TRBD1. CDR1 is ENHRY and CDR2 is SYGVKD in the germline V gene. The CDR3 covers 17 residues. After removal of 0 bases from V and 4 bases from J, the junction contained 11 bases not matched to a gene. CDR3: CAISESRGPQGGYGYTF. Here the CDR3 DNA reads TGTGCCATCAGTGAGTCGAGGGGGCCCCAGGGGGGCTATGGCTACACCTTC.

The chain links TRBV4-2 to TRBJ1-1; D ambiguous. The CDR3 sequence is 15 residues long. Trimming removed 7 bases at V and 1 base at J, with 16 bases between. From germline, CDR1 is LGHNA and CDR2 YNFKEQ. The CDR3 DNA follows: TGTGCCAGCACCACCCAGCAAATCGGGAACACTGAAGCTTTCTTT. Protein: CASTTQQIGNTEAFF.

This chain links TRBV10-3 with TRBJ1-1; no clear D gene. The CDR3 has 12 amino acids. Between the trimmed V and J ends, which lost 8 bases and 4 bases, there was a span of 11 bases. Germline CDR1 is ENHRY and CDR2 is SYGVKD. CDR3 DNA sequence: TGTGCCATCCGTCGAGGGTTCACTGAAGCTTTCTTT. Its translation is CAIRRGFTEAFF.

In nucleotides, the CDR3 is TGTGCCAGCAGCATTTACAGACCGAACACTGAAGCTTTCTTT. This gives the protein CASSIYRPNTEAFF. This chain uses TRBV11-1 with TRBJ1-1; D not resolved. Trimming took off 5 bases at V and 1 base at J, with 11 bases between the two ends. This CDR3 contains 14 residues. Germline assignment: CDR1 SGHAT and CDR2 FQDESV (reference sequence).

V is TRBV4-1 and J is TRBJ1-4, with a tentative D call TRBD1 (5 bases). Germline V lookup: CDR1 MGHRA, CDR2 YSYEKL. This CDR3 has 17 residues. The V end lost 1 base, the J end lost 5 bases, and 17 bases lay between the germline ends. CDR3 in amino acids: CASSQGVQGPLNEKLFF. In DNA form, the CDR3 reads TGCGCCAGCAGCCAAGGGGTCCAGGGTCCGCTGAATGAAAAACTGTTTTTT.

J is TRBJ1-2 and V is TRBV6-6; TRBD1 aligns across 8 bases. V was clipped by 5 bases and J by 6 bases; unmatched bases: 8. Germline V CDR1 and CDR2: MNHNY, SVGAGI (reference sequence). There are 14 residues in the CDR3. The CDR3 DNA sequence: TGTGCCAGCAGTCCCCGGGGACAGGAAAATGGCTACACCTTC. Translating gives CASSPRGQENGYTF.

The chain joins TRBV5-1 to TRBJ1-1; 8 nucleotides line up with TRBD1. The CDR3 contains 18 residues. The trim removed 4 bases at V and 0 bases at J, leaving 14 bases unmatched. CDR1 is SGHRS, CDR2 YFSETQ, per germline. In nucleotides, the CDR3 is TGCGCCAGCAGCATTCTGGTTGGACAGGGCTTTATGAACACTGAAGCTTTCTTT. It yields the protein CASSILVGQGFMNTEAFF.